One and the same sample provided the 23 T cell receptor beta chains below, sequenced in a study of T cells in Graves' hyperthyroidism and ophthalmopathy. RNA transcripts gave rise to amplified TCR beta CDR3 regions. The HTBI primer set drove a first-round RT-PCR of the TCR CDR3. One entry per CDR3 protein, called by TCRdb with MiXCR from the multiplex PCR reads. The repertoire holds about 420,000 distinct CDR3 sequences, with roughly 13% as singletons. The sample consisted of blood. The source is a woman aged 18-35 years with Graves' hyperthyroidism.

This clonotype was observed a few times. The chain has TRBV7-3 and TRBJ1-1; possibly TRBD1 for D (6 bases). The V and J ends lost 2 bases and 12 bases respectively, with 16 bases between them. Looked up from germline, CDR1 is SGHTA and CDR2 is FQGTGA. The CDR3 runs to 13 residues. The CDR3 is CASSLDSGGRPFF. The CDR3 nucleotides are TGTGCCAGCAGCTTAGATTCGGGGGGGCGACCTTTCTTT.

J is TRBJ1-1 and V is TRBV30, with 7 bases lining up with TRBD1. This CDR3 has 15 residues. In germline, CDR1 is GTSNPN, CDR2 SVGIG (reference sequence). Trimming at V came to 2 bases and at J to 3 bases, leaving 9 bases not matched to a gene. The CDR3 region has the DNA TGTGCCTGGAGTCCCGGCCTAAGGGGGCACACTGAAGCTTTCTTT. This gives the protein CAWSPGLRGHTEAFF.

This clonotype was seen a few times. The genes are TRBV20-1 and TRBJ1-5, with 8 bases that match TRBD1. V was clipped by 5 bases and J by 3 bases; unmatched bases: 12. Germline loops: CDR1 DFQATT, CDR2 SNEGSKA (reference sequence). CDR3 length: 16 amino acids. CDR3 loop: CSAERRDRSFNQPQHF. The CDR3 DNA is TGCAGTGCTGAGAGACGGGACAGGTCGTTCAATCAGCCCCAGCATTTT.

In this sample, this clonotype turned up many times. CDR3 sequence: CASSRTTTDTQYF. The CDR3 DNA is TGTGCCAGCAGTCGGACTACGACAGATACGCAGTATTTT. The V gene is TRBV6-1, the J gene TRBJ2-3, with D perhaps TRBD2 (6 bases). The germline V and J ends were trimmed by 5 bases and 3 bases, with 9 bases remaining between them. This CDR3 region has 13 residues. Germline values: CDR1 MNHNS, CDR2 SASEGT.

The genes are TRBV9 and TRBJ1-5, with a weak D call TRBD1 (6 bases). This CDR3 has 15 residues. The germline V and J ends were trimmed by 4 bases and 3 bases, with 14 bases remaining between them. Germline V gene data show CDR1 as SGDLS and CDR2 as YYNGEE. The CDR3 loop reads CASSPGQTINQPQHF. In nucleotides, the CDR3 is TGTGCCAGCAGCCCCGGACAGACTATCAATCAGCCCCAGCATTTT. Combining the CDR3 with reference TRBV9 and TRBJ1-5 gives the whole variable domain DSGVTQTPKHLITATGQRVTLRCSPRSGDLSVYWYQQSLDQGLQFLIQYYNGEERAKGNILERFSAQQFPDLHSELNLSSLELGDSALYFCASSPGQTINQPQHFGDGTRLSIL.

This clonotype came up many times. The chain joins TRBV7-9 to TRBJ2-5; TRBD2 matches 8 bases. Losses at the gene ends were 8 bases for V and 0 bases for J; bases not matched to a gene: 8. In germline, CDR1 is SEHNR, CDR2 FQNEAQ (reference sequence). The CDR3 extends over 15 amino acids. CDR3 sequence (DNA): TGTGCCAGCGCTTATACTAGCGGTTACCAAGAGACCCAGTACTTC. Translating it yields CASAYTSGYQETQYF.

At least ten counts were recorded for this clonotype. The genes are TRBV5-1 and TRBJ2-3, with D hard to call. This CDR3 spans 14 amino acids. The V gene lost 4 bases and the J gene lost 0 bases, with 9 bases spanning the gap. Germline lookup yields CDR1 SGHRS and CDR2 YFSETQ. CDR3 protein: CASSDGSSTDTQYF. DNA for the CDR3: TGCGCCAGCAGCGACGGGTCTAGCACAGATACGCAGTATTTT.

This clonotype was seen ten or more times. The chain employs TRBV6-5 and TRBJ2-3, with TRBD1 matching 8 bases. The CDR3 covers 16 residues. The junction had 8 bases not matched to a gene; V was cut back by 6 bases and J by 0 bases. Per germline, CDR1 MNHEY and CDR2 SVGAGI. CDR3 loop: CASSADRGYSTDTQYF. The CDR3 coding sequence is TGTGCCAGCAGCGCAGACAGGGGATATAGCACAGATACGCAGTATTTT.

In its sample, this clonotype was seen a few times. With a much larger clone just one base away, this may be a read error. The genes are TRBV28 and TRBJ2-7; TRBD2 agrees at 8 bases. V trimming: 7 bases; J trimming: 5 bases; junction bases outside the gene matches: 4. Per the germline V gene, CDR1 is MDHEN and CDR2 is SYDVKM. This CDR3 comprises 12 residues. CDR3 residues: CASTGGGDEQYF. DNA of the CDR3: TGTGCCAGCACCGGGGGGGGGGACGAGCAGTACTTC.

This chain connects TRBV4-1 to TRBJ2-1, with 9 positions matching TRBD1. V shed 1 base and J 7 bases; nucleotides not matched to a gene: 14. The CDR3 has 18 amino acids. From germline, CDR1 is MGHRA and CDR2 YSYEKL. The chain's CDR3 is CASSQAGGQGRASNEQFF. For the CDR3, the DNA is TGCGCCAGCAGCCAAGCGGGGGGACAGGGAAGGGCTTCGAATGAGCAGTTCTTC.

This clonotype was seen more than once but under ten times. This CDR3 is CASSSSGLAGGSGANVLTF. CDR3 coding DNA: TGTGCCAGCAGTTCCTCGGGACTAGCGGGAGGCTCTGGGGCCAACGTCCTGACTTTC. The J gene is TRBJ2-6, the V gene TRBV27; TRBD2 agrees at 15 bases. Germline loops: CDR1 MNHEY, CDR2 SMNVEV (reference sequence). V was clipped by 4 bases and J by 0 bases; unmatched bases: 4. This CDR3 spans 19 amino acids.

This clonotype was picked up a small number of times. The rearrangement joins TRBV15 to TRBJ2-3; D gene uncertain. Trimming removed 0 bases from V and 4 bases from J, with 5 bases in between. The CDR3 runs 13 residues. In germline, CDR1 is LNHNV, CDR2 YYDKDF (reference sequence). The CDR3 DNA reads as TGTGCCACCAGCAGAGACCCCGCAGATACGCAGTATTTT. Translated, it gives CATSRDPADTQYF. The full variable domain, rest sourced from reference TRBV15 and TRBJ2-3, is DAMVIQNPRYQVTQFGKPVTLSCSQTLNHNVMYWYQQKSSQAPKLLFHYYDKDFNNEADTPDNFQSRRPNTSFCFLDIRSPGLGDTAMYLCATSRDPADTQYFGPGTRLTVL.

The chain combines TRBV3-1 with TRBJ2-1; D is ambiguous. The CDR3 length is 12 residues. The germline gives CDR1 LGHDT, CDR2 YNNKEL (reference sequence). V was pared by 4 bases and J by 7 bases, with 8 bases between. The CDR3 protein is CASSPVQNEQFF. The CDR3 DNA reads as TGTGCCAGCAGCCCCGTACAGAATGAGCAGTTCTTC.

This clonotype was detected ten times or more. The V and J genes are TRBV2 and TRBJ2-7; maybe TRBD1 (5 bases). The CDR3 is 13 residues long. Germline CDR1 SNHLY, CDR2 FYNNEI. V shed 4 bases and J shed 1 base, with 8 bases lying between them. For the CDR3, the DNA is TGTGCCAGCAGTGGATACAGGTCCTACGAGCAGTACTTC. It specifies CASSGYRSYEQYF.

The J gene is TRBJ1-4, the V gene TRBV7-8, with D tentatively TRBD1 (6 bases). The V gene lost 1 base and the J gene lost 8 bases, with 11 bases spanning the gap. This CDR3 region has 14 residues. Germline CDR1 is SGHVS and CDR2 is FQNEAQ. The CDR3, as DNA: TGTGCCAGCAGCTTAGTCGCAGGGGACGAAAAACTGTTTTTT. It translates to CASSLVAGDEKLFF.

The chain recombines TRBV7-2 with TRBJ1-2; 7 nucleotides align to TRBD1. CDR3 length: 17 residues. Germline values: CDR1 SGHTA, CDR2 FQGNSA. V shed 1 base, J shed 3 bases, and the junction held 11 bases outside the gene matches. The CDR3 DNA follows: TGTGCCAGCAGCTTAGATTTGCAGGGGGTTCGATACTATGGCTACACCTTC. Its protein is CASSLDLQGVRYYGYTF.

This clonotype appeared many times. This rearrangement joins TRBV18 to TRBJ1-6; 9 nucleotides line up with TRBD1. Germline V CDR1 and CDR2: KGHSH, LQKENI. This CDR3 is built from 15 residues. Trimming removed 2 bases from V and 7 bases from J; junction bases left unmatched: 3. The CDR3 DNA sequence: TGTGCCAGCTCACCAGGGGACAGGGTGAATTCACCCCTCCACTTT. Protein sequence: CASSPGDRVNSPLHF. Using reference TRBV18 and TRBJ1-6 for the parts outside the CDR3, the full variable domain is NAGVMQNPRHLVRRRGQEARLRCSPMKGHSHVYWYRQLPEEGLKFMVYLQKENIIDESGMPKERFSAEFPKEGPSILRIQQVVRGDSAAYFCASSPGDRVNSPLHFGNGTRLTVT.

This clonotype has a count of ten or more. The gene calls are TRBV6-1 and TRBJ2-1; 8 nucleotides line up with TRBD2. Unmatched junction bases numbered 6, after V lost 4 bases and J lost 7 bases. Germline-derived CDR1 and CDR2 are MNHNS and SASEGT. This CDR3 has 14 amino acids. CDR3 protein: CASSVAGRGNEQFF. The CDR3 DNA reads as TGTGCCAGCAGTGTTGCCGGGAGGGGGAATGAGCAGTTCTTC.

This clonotype was counted at least ten times. The genes are TRBV5-1 and TRBJ1-1, with D maybe TRBD1 (5 bases). In germline, CDR1 is SGHRS, CDR2 YFSETQ. The CDR3 runs 14 residues. Trimming stripped 4 bases from V and 5 bases from J, with 15 bases between. The CDR3 DNA is TGCGCCAGCAGCCCCGGTGGGGGTCGGACTGAAGCTTTCTTT. It encodes CASSPGGGRTEAFF.

This clonotype was counted at least ten times. The V gene is TRBV27, the J gene TRBJ2-7; the match to TRBD2 covers 8 bases. This CDR3 is built from 13 residues. V lost 6 bases to trimming and J lost 2 bases; unmatched junction nucleotides: 3. Germline V gene lookup returns CDR1 MNHEY and CDR2 SMNVEV (reference sequence). Here the CDR3 DNA reads TGTGCCAGCAGCAAGCGGGGGACCTACGAGCAGTACTTC. Translating gives CASSKRGTYEQYF.

The sample holds many counts of this clonotype. The V call is TRBV27, the J call TRBJ2-3; no clear D gene. The V end was cut by 6 bases, the J end by 6 bases, with 7 bases between. The CDR3 length is 11 residues. Per germline, CDR1 MNHEY and CDR2 SMNVEV (reference sequence). The CDR3 nucleotides are TGTGCCAGCAGCTACGTGGATACGCAGTATTTT. Translated, it gives CASSYVDTQYF.

This clonotype was seen only once. The chain is built from TRBV5-6 and TRBJ2-4; D not resolved. Looked up from germline, CDR1 is SGHDT and CDR2 is YYEEEE. V was trimmed by 5 bases and J by 3 bases, leaving 12 bases between them. The CDR3 has 14 residues. CDR3 sequence: CASSRTAIKNIQYF. CDR3 nucleotides: TGTGCCAGCAGTCGGACCGCAATCAAAAACATTCAGTACTTC.

This clonotype has a count of ten or more. The J gene is TRBJ2-1, the V gene TRBV12-3 or TRBV12-4; 9 positions match TRBD2. Germline trimming cut 6 bases from V and 4 bases from J; bases unmatched to any gene: 7. The CDR3 contains 15 residues. The DNA for the CDR3 is TGTGCCAGCAGGACCAGGACTAGCGAATACAATGAGCAGTTCTTC. Its translation is CASRTRTSEYNEQFF.